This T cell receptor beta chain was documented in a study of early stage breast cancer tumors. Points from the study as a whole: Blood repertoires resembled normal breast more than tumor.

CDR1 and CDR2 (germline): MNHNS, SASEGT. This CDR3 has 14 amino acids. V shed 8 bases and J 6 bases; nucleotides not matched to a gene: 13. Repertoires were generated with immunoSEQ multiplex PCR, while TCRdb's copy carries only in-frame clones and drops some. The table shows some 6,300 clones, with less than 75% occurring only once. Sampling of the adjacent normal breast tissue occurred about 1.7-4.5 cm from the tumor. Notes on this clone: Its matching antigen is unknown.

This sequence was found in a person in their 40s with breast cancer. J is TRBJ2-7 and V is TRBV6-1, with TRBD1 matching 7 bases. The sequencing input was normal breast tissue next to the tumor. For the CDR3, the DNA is TGTGCCAGCGGAGCCGCAGGGGGTTTCGGCGAGCAGTACTTC. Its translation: CASGAAGGFGEQYF.